A selection of T cell receptor beta chains follows, all from one sample in a study of blood T cell repertoires in COVID-19. Data came from immunoSEQ multiplex PCR; TCRdb stores just in-frame clones and leaves some out. Among 40,000 to 55,000 clones listed, 85% to 95% were seen once. Specimen: peripheral blood. The receptors derive from a woman at least 80 years old with acute or convalescent COVID-19. Each CDR3 is given with its conserved first and last residue. Fields, in order: clone size, V gene, D gene, J gene, CDR3 protein, CDR3 DNA. The D gene is left open where the match is weak. Size is stated for part of the rows, as once, few or many counts, or as a class when the clone is expanded.

.	TRBV9	.	TRBJ2-3	CASSSRERVGPTDTQYF	TGTGCCAGCAGCTCCCGAGAGCGGGTGGGGCCAACCGATACGCAGTATTTT
.	TRBV18	.	TRBJ1-4	CASSPPSYEKLFF	TGTGCCAGCTCACCACCCTCGTATGAAAAACTGTTTTTT
.	TRBV4-1	TRBD2	TRBJ2-3	CASSQAGLAGGTFTDTQYF	TGCGCCAGCAGCCAAGCGGGACTAGCGGGAGGAACCTTCACAGATACGCAGTATTTT
.	TRBV7-3	.	TRBJ2-3	CASSSYRTYSTDTQYF	TGTGCCAGCAGCTCTTACAGGACGTATAGCACAGATACGCAGTATTTT
.	TRBV7-2	.	TRBJ2-2	CASSLRTVATGELFF	TGTGCCAGCAGCTTAAGGACAGTGGCCACCGGGGAGCTGTTTTTT
.	TRBV30	.	TRBJ2-3	CAWSSGATDTQYF	TGTGCCTGGAGTTCGGGAGCCACAGATACGCAGTATTTT
once	TRBV7-9	.	TRBJ1-1	CAYMVNTEAFF	TGTGCTTACATGGTGAACACTGAAGCTTTCTTT
.	TRBV27	.	TRBJ2-7	CASSPDLAPSSYEQYF	TGTGCCAGCAGCCCAGATCTAGCGCCCTCGTCCTACGAGCAGTACTTC
.	TRBV7-3	.	TRBJ1-1	CASSLTGGNTEAFF	TGTGCCAGCAGCTTAACAGGGGGGAACACTGAAGCTTTCTTT
.	TRBV5-4	.	TRBJ2-4	CASSPANLNIQYF	TGTGCCAGCAGCCCTGCGAACCTAAACATTCAGTACTTC
.	TRBV5-4	TRBD2	TRBJ2-2	CASSLWVAGNTGELFF	TGTGCCAGCAGCTTATGGGTAGCGGGGAACACCGGGGAGCTGTTTTTT
.	TRBV27	TRBD1	TRBJ2-2	CASSLGYTGGRLNTGELFF	TGTGCCAGCAGTTTGGGTTATACAGGGGGAAGGCTGAACACCGGGGAGCTGTTTTTT
.	TRBV6-5	.	TRBJ2-4	CASSYSGGEDIQYF	TGTGCCAGCAGTTACTCAGGCGGGGAGGACATTCAGTACTTC
.	TRBV19	TRBD2	TRBJ2-1	CASTYSGSRLSSYNEQFF	TGTGCCAGTACCTATAGCGGGAGCCGATTGAGCTCCTACAATGAGCAGTTCTTC
.	TRBV24-1	TRBD2	TRBJ2-5	CATSDPPSAGGIETQYF	TGTGCCACCAGTGATCCCCCCTCGGCGGGAGGGATAGAGACCCAGTACTTC
.	TRBV7-2	TRBD2	TRBJ2-5	CASSLALLAGGSRETQYF	TGTGCCAGCAGCTTAGCACTATTAGCGGGAGGGAGCCGAGAGACCCAGTACTTC
.	TRBV24-1	.	TRBJ1-5	CATSDSGDGRAGQPQHF	TGTGCCACCAGTGACTCGGGGGACGGACGGGCCGGGCAGCCCCAGCATTTT
.	TRBV7-2	.	TRBJ1-5	CASSLERDLQPQHF	TGTGCCAGCAGCTTAGAGAGGGATCTTCAGCCCCAGCATTTT
.	TRBV29-1	TRBD1	TRBJ2-7	CSVEKTGGLYEQYF	TGCAGCGTTGAGAAGACAGGGGGCTTGTACGAGCAGTACTTC
.	TRBV19	TRBD1	TRBJ1-5	CASNPGQGRGQPQHF	TGTGCCAGTAACCCGGGACAGGGGAGAGGTCAGCCCCAGCATTTT
.	TRBV7-3	TRBD2	TRBJ2-1	CASSLQAGGYNEQFF	TGTGCCAGCAGCTTACAAGCGGGAGGATACAATGAGCAGTTCTTC
.	TRBV19	TRBD1	TRBJ1-3	CASSWDRGLLSGNTIYF	TGTGCCAGTAGTTGGGACAGGGGTCTCCTCTCTGGAAACACCATATATTTT
.	TRBV28	.	TRBJ2-7	CASSPPSVGRYEQYF	TGTGCCAGCAGTCCCCCTAGCGTCGGTCGCTACGAGCAGTACTTC
.	TRBV29-1	.	TRBJ1-1	CSVARGGNTEAFF	TGCAGCGTTGCCAGGGGCGGGAACACTGAAGCTTTCTTT
.	TRBV6-4	.	TRBJ2-7	CASVLAEYEQYF	TGTGCCAGCGTCTTAGCGGAATACGAGCAGTACTTC
.	TRBV27	.	TRBJ2-2	CASSVTDTGELFF	TGTGCCAGCAGTGTGACTGACACCGGGGAGCTGTTTTTT
.	TRBV19	.	TRBJ1-1	CASSIRGTGAEAFF	TGTGCCAGTAGTATAAGAGGTACGGGAGCTGAAGCTTTCTTT
.	TRBV27	.	TRBJ1-1	CASSVDGTNTEAFF	TGTGCCAGCAGTGTCGACGGGACTAACACTGAAGCTTTCTTT
few	TRBV27	TRBD1	TRBJ2-7	CASSLSGDSSSYEQYF	TGTGCCAGCAGTTTATCGGGGGACAGTTCGTCCTACGAGCAGTACTTC
once	TRBV2	TRBD2	TRBJ2-7	CASRWGTTGEQYF	TGTGCCAGCAGATGGGGGACTACAGGCGAGCAGTACTTC
.	TRBV5-6	.	TRBJ1-5	CASSLGGYQPQHF	TGTGCCAGCAGCTTAGGAGGATATCAGCCCCAGCATTTT
once	TRBV2	TRBD1	TRBJ2-5	CASSPDRGRETQYF	TGTGCCAGCAGTCCGGACAGGGGGCGGGAGACCCAGTACTTC
.	TRBV7-2	TRBD2	TRBJ2-3	CASSFVLAGGTDTQYF	TGTGCCAGCAGCTTCGTGCTAGCGGGAGGAACAGATACGCAGTATTTT
.	TRBV4-3	.	TRBJ1-2	CASSQEVGANYGYTF	TGCGCCAGCAGCCAAGAGGTGGGGGCGAACTATGGCTACACCTTC
.	TRBV4-3	.	TRBJ1-1	CASSQDPSKNTEAFF	TGCGCCAGCAGCCAAGATCCAAGCAAGAACACTGAAGCTTTCTTT
.	TRBV6-1	TRBD2	TRBJ2-1	CASSEDSRGVISINEQFF	TGTGCCAGCAGTGAAGACTCCCGGGGGGTCATAAGCATCAATGAGCAGTTCTTC
.	TRBV9	TRBD2	TRBJ2-2	CASSVGLAGGTTNTGELFF	TGTGCCAGCAGCGTGGGACTAGCGGGAGGGACAACGAACACCGGGGAGCTGTTTTTT
.	TRBV5-1	.	TRBJ2-7	CASSSRVAYEQYF	TGCGCCAGCAGCTCCCGGGTCGCCTACGAGCAGTACTTC
few	TRBV30	.	TRBJ1-4	CAWSSPQAGHEKLFF	TGTGCCTGGAGTTCACCCCAGGCAGGGCACGAAAAACTGTTTTTT